A single sample is the source of the 29 T cell receptor beta chains below, sequenced in a study of technical replicates of blood from several donors. Data came from immunoSEQ multiplex PCR; TCRdb stores just in-frame clones and leaves some out. The data contain tens of thousands of clones, 91% of them singletons. The sample taken for sequencing was T cells isolated from PBMCs. These receptors all stem from a human donor in good health.

This clone was recorded once. V usage is TRBV19 and J usage is TRBJ2-1; 8 bases are a match to TRBD2. The CDR3 extends over 13 amino acids. The junction had 8 bases not matched to a gene; V was cut back by 8 bases and J by 8 bases. Germline CDR1 is LNHDA and CDR2 is SQIVND (reference sequence). The CDR3 DNA reads TGTGCCAGTTTCGGGAGGGCCGGCGATGAGCAGTTCTTC. Protein product: CASFGRAGDEQFF.

This chain links TRBV5-1 with TRBJ1-1; 10 bases line up with TRBD1. Looked up from germline, CDR1 is SGHRS and CDR2 is YFSETQ. This CDR3 has 14 residues. V dropped 2 bases and J dropped 7; count of bases not matched to a gene: 5. In DNA form, the CDR3 reads TGCGCCAGCAGCTTTGGACAGGGGGAAAATGAAGCTTTCTTT. Its translation: CASSFGQGENEAFF. Together with reference TRBV5-1 and TRBJ1-1, the CDR3 gives the full variable domain: KAGVTQTPRYLIKTRGQQVTLSCSPISGHRSVSWYQQTPGQGLQFLFEYFSETQRNKGNFPGRFSGRQFSNSRSEMNVSTLELGDSALYLCASSFGQGENEAFFGQGTRLTVV.

The genes are TRBV9 and TRBJ1-6; maybe TRBD1 (5 bases). The CDR3 is 14 residues long. The V gene's germline CDR1 is SGDLS and CDR2 YYNGEE. Between the trimmed V and J ends, which lost 3 bases and 10 bases, there was a span of 14 bases. The CDR3 nucleotides are TGTGCCAGCAGCGAAGCGGGGGTCAAATCACCCCTCCACTTT. Encoded protein: CASSEAGVKSPLHF.

The V and J genes are TRBV7-9 and TRBJ1-1; 9 bases line up with TRBD1. CDR3 length equals 15 residues. Trimming at V came to 6 bases and at J to 4 bases, leaving 9 bases not matched to a gene. From germline, CDR1 is SEHNR and CDR2 FQNEAQ (reference sequence). The CDR3 sequence is CASRESGTGSTEAFF. CDR3 in DNA: TGTGCCAGCAGAGAGTCCGGGACAGGGTCCACTGAAGCTTTCTTT.

J is TRBJ2-7 and V is TRBV9; D is perhaps TRBD1 (5 bases). The CDR3 is 13 residues long. Deletions cut 5 bases from V and 3 bases from J, with 12 bases between. The germline gives CDR1 SGDLS, CDR2 YYNGEE. CDR3 protein: CASSPGQLYEQYF. The DNA of the CDR3 is TGTGCCAGCAGTCCAGGACAACTCTACGAGCAGTACTTC.

The chain recombines TRBV4-2 with TRBJ2-1; weak D call: TRBD2 (5 bases). The V and J ends lost 4 bases and 8 bases respectively, with 6 bases between them. The CDR3 extends over 11 amino acids. The germline gives CDR1 LGHNA, CDR2 YNFKEQ. CDR3 loop: CASSLEDEQFF. The CDR3 DNA reads as TGTGCCAGCAGCCTGGAGGATGAGCAGTTCTTC.

The CDR3 reads CASSLTSGGAGTGELFF. CDR3 DNA: TGTGCCAGCAGTTTAACTAGCGGGGGGGCGGGAACCGGGGAGCTGTTTTTT. The gene calls are TRBV27 and TRBJ2-2; 13 bases fit TRBD2. The germline gives CDR1 MNHEY, CDR2 SMNVEV (reference sequence). This CDR3 spans 17 amino acids. V dropped 2 bases and J dropped 5; count of bases not matched to a gene: 5.

The chain joins TRBV6-4 to TRBJ1-2; possible D gene TRBD1, 5 bases. CDR3 length: 15 amino acids. Germline loops: CDR1 MRHNA, CDR2 SNTAGT. V was cut by 3 bases and J by 5 bases, with 16 bases left in between. CDR3 residues: CASSEGPGNSYGYTF. The CDR3 DNA sequence: TGTGCCAGCAGTGAAGGTCCAGGGAATAGTTATGGCTACACCTTC.

CDR3 nucleotides: TGTGCCAGCAGCTTAGCTGGGTCTCTAGCGGGGGGAGAGACCCAGTACTTC. The encoded protein is CASSLAGSLAGGETQYF. The chain couples TRBV7-3 to TRBJ2-5; 11 bases map to TRBD2. V trimming: 2 bases; J trimming: 4 bases; junction bases outside the gene matches: 9. The germline V gene has CDR1 SGHTA and CDR2 FQGTGA. The CDR3 length is 17 residues.

The chain's CDR3 is CASSPATGGHPMKYEQYF. The CDR3 DNA reads TGTGCCAGCAGCCCAGCGACAGGGGGTCATCCGATGAAATACGAGCAGTACTTC. V and J are TRBV7-9 and TRBJ2-7; 9 positions agree with TRBD1. V lost 5 bases to trimming and J lost 4 bases; unmatched junction nucleotides: 18. Germline lookup yields CDR1 SEHNR and CDR2 FQNEAQ (reference sequence). The CDR3 runs to 18 residues.

This rearrangement joins TRBV7-3 to TRBJ2-2; tentative D call: TRBD2 (6 bases). CDR1 is SGHTA, CDR2 FQGTGA, per germline. V lost 5 bases to trimming and J lost 6 bases, with 13 bases between them. CDR3 length equals 14 residues. CDR3 nucleotides: TGTGCCAGCAGCCCAAGGCGGGGTCCCGGGGAGCTGTTTTTT. Residues: CASSPRRGPGELFF. Based on the CDR3 plus reference TRBV7-3 and TRBJ2-2, the full variable domain is GAGVSQTPSNKVTEKGKYVELRCDPISGHTALYWYRQSLGQGPEFLIYFQGTGAADDSGLPNDRFFAVRPEGSVSTLKIQRTERGDSAVYLCASSPRRGPGELFFGEGSRLTVL.

The rearrangement links TRBV19 to TRBJ2-7; 12 nucleotides match TRBD2. The CDR3 is made up of 14 amino acids. Germline-derived CDR1 and CDR2 are LNHDA and SQIVND (reference sequence). V lost 3 bases to trimming and J lost 6 bases; unmatched junction nucleotides: 3. CDR3 nucleotides: TGTGCCAGTAGTATGGCACTAGCGGGAGGCGAGCAGTACTTC. This encodes CASSMALAGGEQYF.

V is TRBV5-1 and J is TRBJ2-3; D is possibly TRBD1 (7 bases). Per germline, CDR1 SGHRS and CDR2 YFSETQ. The ends were cut back, 3 bases at V and 0 bases at J, with 14 bases in the middle. This CDR3 contains 16 residues. This CDR3 is CASSWRDSSSTDTQYF. CDR3 coding DNA: TGCGCCAGCAGCTGGCGGGACAGTTCTAGCACAGATACGCAGTATTTT.

The chain has TRBV9 and TRBJ1-2, with a tentative D call TRBD1 (6 bases). Germline CDR1 is SGDLS and CDR2 is YYNGEE. The CDR3 extends over 14 amino acids. Trimming removed 5 bases at V and 8 bases at J, with 19 bases between. The DNA of the CDR3 is TGTGCCAGCAGTCGTAGTGGGGGGGGCGTAGGCTACACCTTC. This sequence encodes CASSRSGGGVGYTF.

This clone was detected once. The CDR3 DNA is TGTGCCAGCAGCCCCGGTGGAGAATCCGGCTACACCTTC. Encoded protein: CASSPGGESGYTF. The chain is built from TRBV16 and TRBJ1-2; D unresolved. The germline V gene has CDR1 KGHSY and CDR2 FQNENV. V dropped 4 bases and J dropped 8 bases, with 14 bases sitting between them. This CDR3 has 13 residues.

The chain links TRBV9 to TRBJ2-5; possibly TRBD2 for D (5 bases). V lost 0 bases to trimming and J lost 2 bases, with 11 bases between them. Germline V gene data show CDR1 as SGDLS and CDR2 as YYNGEE. The CDR3 has 15 amino acids. In DNA, the CDR3 is TGTGCCAGCAGCGTAGGGGCTAGCAGTCAAGAGACCCAGTACTTC. It is translated as CASSVGASSQETQYF.

The CDR3 reads CAWSVGPNEKLFF. CDR3 bases: TGTGCCTGGAGTGTGGGGCCTAATGAAAAACTGTTTTTT. The chain combines TRBV30 with TRBJ1-4; tentative D call: TRBD1 (5 bases). The ends were cut back, 0 bases at V and 3 bases at J, with 5 bases in the middle. CDR1 GTSNPN and CDR2 SVGIG come from the germline V gene (reference sequence). The CDR3 covers 13 residues.

The chain is built from TRBV6-6 and TRBJ1-4; the D is unclear. This CDR3 contains 13 residues. V was trimmed by 0 bases and J by 7 bases, leaving 6 bases between them. Looked up from germline, CDR1 is MNHNY and CDR2 is SVGAGI (reference sequence). In DNA form, the CDR3 reads TGTGCCAGCAGTTACTCACGGGGTGAAAAACTGTTTTTT. Amino acid sequence: CASSYSRGEKLFF.

The chain uses TRBV27 and TRBJ1-5; TRBD1 agrees at 10 bases. This CDR3 has 17 residues. Looked up from germline, CDR1 is MNHEY and CDR2 is SMNVEV (reference sequence). Unmatched junction bases numbered 10, after V lost 2 bases and J lost 6 bases. The CDR3 loop is CASSLQTGGSYGQPQHF. CDR3 coding DNA: TGTGCCAGCAGTTTACAGACAGGGGGCTCATACGGTCAGCCCCAGCATTTT.

The gene calls are TRBV25-1 and TRBJ1-1; 7 bases line up with TRBD1. Trimming cost V 8 bases and J 2 bases; bases outside gene matches: 17. CDR1 and CDR2 (germline): MGHDK, SYGVNS. The CDR3 has 17 residues. DNA for the CDR3: TGTGCCAGCTCGTCACCACCGGGACAGCAAGACAACACTGAAGCTTTCTTT. It specifies CASSSPPGQQDNTEAFF.

This clone was detected once. V and J are TRBV25-1 and TRBJ2-7, with D tentatively TRBD2 (6 bases). This CDR3 has 16 residues. Germline CDR1 reads MGHDK; CDR2 reads SYGVNS. Trimming pared 2 bases from V and 0 bases from J, leaving 14 bases between. The CDR3 nucleotides are TGTGCCAGCAGTGAACACCCCACTAGCCACTCCTACGAGCAGTACTTC. Protein: CASSEHPTSHSYEQYF.

This chain links TRBV9 with TRBJ2-1, with TRBD1 matching over 7 bases. The CDR3 length is 16 residues. The germline V gene encodes CDR1 SGDLS and CDR2 YYNGEE. V shed 6 bases and J 5 bases; nucleotides not matched to a gene: 14. The CDR3: CASNTDRDRGNNEQFF. CDR3 nucleotides: TGTGCCAGCAACACCGACCGGGACAGAGGAAACAATGAGCAGTTCTTC. Using reference TRBV9 and TRBJ2-1 for the parts outside the CDR3, the full variable domain is DSGVTQTPKHLITATGQRVTLRCSPRSGDLSVYWYQQSLDQGLQFLIQYYNGEERAKGNILERFSAQQFPDLHSELNLSSLELGDSALYFCASNTDRDRGNNEQFFGPGTRLTVL.

This chain uses TRBV5-8 with TRBJ2-5, with 9 bases that match TRBD1. The trim removed 2 bases at V and 2 bases at J, leaving 4 bases unmatched. The CDR3 spans 15 residues. The V gene's germline CDR1 is SGHTS and CDR2 YDEGEE. The CDR3 coding sequence is TGTGCCAGCAGCTTAGGACAGGGGAGTCAAGAGACCCAGTACTTC. Translated: CASSLGQGSQETQYF.

V usage is TRBV29-1 and J usage is TRBJ2-5, with 9 bases identical to TRBD2. This CDR3 comprises 16 residues. Germline assignment: CDR1 SQVTM and CDR2 ANQGSEA. The V segment lost 1 base and the J segment 0 bases; nucleotides outside the gene matches: 6. CDR3 protein: CSVEGPSGTYQETQYF. CDR3 bases: TGCAGCGTTGAAGGGCCTAGCGGGACCTACCAAGAGACCCAGTACTTC.

This chain connects TRBV6-5 to TRBJ2-5; 10 bases line up with TRBD2. J lost 5 bases, V lost 2 bases, and 8 bases had no gene match. In germline, CDR1 is MNHEY, CDR2 SVGAGI. CDR3 length equals 16 residues. In DNA, the CDR3 is TGTGCCAGCAGTTACCTTGCTAGCGGGAGTGGGGAGACCCAGTACTTC. Its translation: CASSYLASGSGETQYF.

The CDR3 spells CASSSGDRGGYSPLHF. CDR3 in DNA: TGTGCCAGCAGCTCCGGGGACAGGGGCGGGTATTCACCCCTCCACTTT. This chain connects TRBV7-9 to TRBJ1-6, with 10 positions matching TRBD1. After removal of 4 bases from V and 8 bases from J, the junction contained 8 bases not matched to a gene. CDR1 and CDR2 from the germline V gene are SEHNR and FQNEAQ (reference sequence). The CDR3 loop spans 16 amino acids.

The rearrangement uses TRBV6-1 and TRBJ2-7; D not resolved. The CDR3 sequence is 12 residues long. Germline assignment: CDR1 MNHNS and CDR2 SASEGT. Deletions cut 10 bases from V and 3 bases from J, with 13 bases between. The CDR3 DNA follows: TGTGCCACCGAGGCAGCCTACTACGAGCAGTACTTC. Amino acid sequence: CATEAAYYEQYF.

This clone was detected only once. The chain is built from TRBV10-1 and TRBJ2-3; possibly TRBD2 for D (5 bases). Between the trimmed V and J ends, which lost 7 bases and 7 bases, there was a span of 12 bases. CDR3 size: 12 residues. CDR1 is WNHNN, CDR2 SYGVQD, per germline (reference sequence). This CDR3 is CASKGDGYTQYF. CDR3 in DNA: TGCGCCAGCAAGGGAGACGGTTATACGCAGTATTTT.

The chain carries TRBV5-1 and TRBJ2-5, with a tentative D call TRBD2 (5 bases). Per the germline V gene, CDR1 is SGHRS and CDR2 is YFSETQ. The CDR3 runs to 11 residues. V lost 7 bases, J lost 9 bases, and 13 bases lay in between. CDR3 sequence: CASRVGMAQYF. Here the CDR3 DNA reads TGCGCCAGCCGCGTCGGGATGGCCCAGTACTTC.